The 6 T cell receptor beta chains given below trace back to one sample, sequenced in a study of PD-L1 blockade in urothelial cancer. Here immunoSEQ multiplex PCR was the method, and the copy in TCRdb shows in-frame clones only, minus some. The data hold about 70,000 clones, with approximately 81% observed a single time. Sequencing was performed on PBMCs, taken around atezolizumab (anti-PD-L1) treatment. Receptors were obtained from a man in his 70s with urothelial cancer.

Only a few counts were recorded for this clone. The chain couples TRBV5-1 to TRBJ2-3; TRBD1 matches at 8 bases. From germline, CDR1 is SGHRS and CDR2 YFSETQ. The CDR3 covers 17 residues. V gave up 5 bases and J gave up 5 bases; unmatched junction bases: 16. This chain's CDR3 is CASSWLRTGLMGDTQYF. DNA for the CDR3: TGCGCCAGCAGTTGGTTGAGGACAGGGTTGATGGGAGATACGCAGTATTTT.

This chain uses TRBV30 with TRBJ1-4; no reliable D call. Trimming took 3 bases from V and 5 from J, leaving 10 bases between them. Germline CDR1 is GTSNPN and CDR2 is SVGIG (reference sequence). CDR3 length: 13 residues. The CDR3 loop reads CAWRAGVNEKLFF. As DNA, the CDR3 is TGTGCCTGGAGGGCAGGCGTAAATGAAAAACTGTTTTTT.

This sequence joins TRBV4-1 and TRBJ1-4; a weak D match, TRBD1 (6 bases). The length of the CDR3 is 13 residues. Trimming removed 7 bases at V and 3 bases at J, with 9 bases between. CDR1 and CDR2 from the germline V gene are MGHRA and YSYEKL. The CDR3 region has the DNA TGCGCCAGCACAGGGGAAGCTAATGAAAAACTGTTTTTT. Translation: CASTGEANEKLFF.

This clone is a singleton in its sample. This chain joins TRBV2 and TRBJ1-5; no clear D gene. Trimming removed 8 bases at V and 7 bases at J, with 6 bases between. The germline CDR1 and CDR2 sequences are SNHLY and FYNNEI. This CDR3 region has 10 residues. DNA for the CDR3: TGTGCCAGCGGAGCCCAGCCCCAGCATTTT. Encoded protein: CASGAQPQHF.

The chain uses TRBV5-4 and TRBJ1-3, with no clear D. Germline CDR1 and CDR2: SGHNT and YYREEE (reference sequence). CDR3 length equals 15 residues. Trimming took 1 base from V and 0 from J, leaving 8 bases between them. The CDR3 DNA sequence: TGTGCCAGCAGCTTGCGCGCTGACTCTGGAAACACCATATATTTT. Translating gives CASSLRADSGNTIYF.

The rearrangement joins TRBV19 to TRBJ1-5, with D perhaps matching TRBD1 (6 bases). This CDR3 region has 14 residues. V lost 3 bases to trimming and J lost 5 bases, with 11 bases between them. Germline lookup yields CDR1 LNHDA and CDR2 SQIVND (reference sequence). Here the CDR3 reads CASSIVAGDQPQHF. Written as DNA, the CDR3 is TGTGCCAGTAGTATTGTGGCAGGGGATCAGCCCCAGCATTTT.